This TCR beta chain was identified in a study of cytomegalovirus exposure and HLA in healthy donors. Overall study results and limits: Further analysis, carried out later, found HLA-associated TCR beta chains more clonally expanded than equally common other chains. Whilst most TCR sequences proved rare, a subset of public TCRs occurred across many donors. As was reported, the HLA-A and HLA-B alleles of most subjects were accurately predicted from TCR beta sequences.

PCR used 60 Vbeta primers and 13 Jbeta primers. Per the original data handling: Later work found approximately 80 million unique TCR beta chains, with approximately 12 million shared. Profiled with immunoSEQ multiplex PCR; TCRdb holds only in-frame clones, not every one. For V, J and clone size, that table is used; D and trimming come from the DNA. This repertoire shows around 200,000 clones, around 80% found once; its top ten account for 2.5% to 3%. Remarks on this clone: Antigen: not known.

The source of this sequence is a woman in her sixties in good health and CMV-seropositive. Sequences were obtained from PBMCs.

In nucleotides, the CDR3 is TGTGCCACCCCCGGGGAGTTGGGCGGCTACACCTTC. Protein product: CATPGELGGYTF. The rearrangement links TRBV18 to TRBJ1-2; no firm D call. The germline V gene has CDR1 KGHSH and CDR2 LQKENI. V lost 10 bases and J 8 bases, leaving 17 bases between the germline ends. The CDR3 runs to 12 residues.